The 12 T cell receptor beta chains below come from one sample, sequenced in a study of cytomegalovirus exposure and HLA in healthy donors. Some clones are missing from TCRdb's copy, which holds only in-frame ones; the method was immunoSEQ multiplex PCR. The sample records more than 65,000 clones, 90% to 95% being singletons. Sequencing input: PBMCs. Receptors were obtained from a man between 18 and 35 years old in good health and CMV-seronegative.

The chain has TRBV7-2 and TRBJ2-7; 9 nucleotides line up with TRBD2. The CDR3 runs to 15 residues. V lost 6 bases to trimming and J lost 0 bases; unmatched junction nucleotides: 6. Germline V CDR1 and CDR2: SGHTA, FQGNSA. The CDR3 region has the DNA TGTGCCAGCAGTACAGGACTAGCGACCTCCTACGAGCAGTACTTC. As protein: CASSTGLATSYEQYF.

The V and J genes are TRBV7-9 and TRBJ1-1; 7 positions agree with TRBD1. Germline-derived CDR1 and CDR2 are SEHNR and FQNEAQ (reference sequence). Germline trimming cut 5 bases from V and 6 bases from J; bases unmatched to any gene: 3. The CDR3 totals 12 residues. CDR3 DNA sequence: TGTGCCAGCAGCCCTGGGACAGCTGAAGCTTTCTTT. Encoded protein: CASSPGTAEAFF.

In this sample, this clone turned up once. The chain is built from TRBV2 and TRBJ2-4, with 9 bases identical to TRBD2. Germline V CDR1 and CDR2: SNHLY, FYNNEI. V was pared by 7 bases and J by 9 bases, with 10 bases of the junction left unmatched. CDR3 size: 14 residues. The CDR3 nucleotides read TGTGCCAGCAAAGCCCCGCTAGCGGGGAGCATTCAGTACTTC. Translation: CASKAPLAGSIQYF.

CDR3 nucleotides: TGCGCCAGCAGCCGCGGGGGCTTGAACACCGGGGAGCTGTTTTTT. Its translation: CASSRGGLNTGELFF. The V gene is TRBV5-1, the J gene TRBJ2-2; D may be TRBD2 (7 bases). From germline, CDR1 is SGHRS and CDR2 YFSETQ. The CDR3 contains 15 residues. V lost 4 bases and J 1 base, leaving 11 bases between the germline ends.

The chain couples TRBV5-1 to TRBJ2-7; D may be TRBD1 (5 bases). This CDR3 spans 14 amino acids. Germline CDR1 is SGHRS and CDR2 is YFSETQ. V lost 4 bases and J 2 bases, leaving 13 bases between the germline ends. CDR3 residues: CASSDGAGPYEQYF. CDR3 DNA sequence: TGCGCCAGCAGCGATGGGGCAGGTCCCTACGAGCAGTACTTC.

V is TRBV5-1 and J is TRBJ1-1; D possibly corresponds to TRBD1 (5 bases). This CDR3 contains 13 residues. Germline CDR1 SGHRS, CDR2 YFSETQ. V was shortened by 0 bases and J by 5 bases, with 8 bases between the two germline ends. The CDR3 reads CASSLAGFTEAFF. The CDR3 coding sequence is TGCGCCAGCAGCTTGGCAGGGTTTACTGAAGCTTTCTTT.

This clone was detected once. This sequence joins TRBV5-1 and TRBJ2-1, with D maybe TRBD2 (6 bases). Per germline, CDR1 SGHRS and CDR2 YFSETQ. The CDR3 is 15 amino acids. V was pared by 2 bases and J by 7 bases, with 16 bases between. CDR3 in amino acids: CASSLAGGARNEQFF. In DNA form, the CDR3 reads TGCGCCAGCAGCTTAGCAGGAGGGGCTCGGAATGAGCAGTTCTTC.

The rearrangement links TRBV5-1 to TRBJ1-3; D possibly corresponds to TRBD1 (5 bases). Germline assignment: CDR1 SGHRS and CDR2 YFSETQ. There are 17 residues in the CDR3. Trimming shortened V by 0 bases and J by 3 bases, and 16 bases separated the two germline ends. CDR3 sequence: CASSLGGTASVGNTIYF. In DNA, the CDR3 is TGCGCCAGCAGCTTGGGCGGGACCGCGAGCGTTGGAAACACCATATATTTT.

This clone appeared a single time. The chain employs TRBV28 and TRBJ1-2; 7 positions match TRBD1. Germline CDR1 is MDHEN and CDR2 is SYDVKM. V shed 7 bases and J 13 bases; nucleotides not matched to a gene: 15. The CDR3 spans 13 residues. The CDR3 protein is CASTTQGIGRVTF. Here the CDR3 DNA reads TGTGCCAGCACTACACAGGGGATTGGGCGGGTCACCTTC.

The V gene is TRBV10-3, the J gene TRBJ2-1, with 8 positions matching TRBD2. CDR1 ENHRY and CDR2 SYGVKD come from the germline V gene. The length of the CDR3 is 14 residues. The V and J ends lost 11 bases and 4 bases, in that order; junction bases with no gene match: 10. The CDR3 sequence: CASASGSTYNEQFF. The DNA of the CDR3 is TGTGCCTCTGCCAGCGGGAGTACTTACAATGAGCAGTTCTTC.

This chain joins TRBV4-1 and TRBJ1-1, with TRBD1 identical over 8 bases. The germline V gene encodes CDR1 MGHRA and CDR2 YSYEKL. The CDR3 is made up of 15 amino acids. V gave up 0 bases and J gave up 8 bases; unmatched junction bases: 8. In DNA form, the CDR3 reads TGCGCCAGCAGCCAAGACCAGGGGGCGCATCGGGAAGCTTTCTTT. Residues: CASSQDQGAHREAFF.

The V gene is TRBV5-1, the J gene TRBJ2-2; tentatively, D is TRBD1 (6 bases). Germline CDR1 SGHRS, CDR2 YFSETQ. Deletions cut 0 bases from V and 5 bases from J, with 11 bases between. The CDR3 spans 15 residues. DNA for the CDR3: TGCGCCAGCAGCTTGGTGGGGGCAGGGACCGGGGAGCTGTTTTTT. This encodes CASSLVGAGTGELFF.